This T cell receptor beta chain originates from a study of blood T cells in healthy people across ages. Study-wide background: About one barcoded beta molecule per two T cells was captured by template switching.

V was pared by 3 bases and J by 2 bases, with 8 bases between. Germline CDR1 MNHEY, CDR2 SVGAGI. This CDR3 is 14 amino acids long. Donors gave 8 to 10 milliliters of peripheral blood apiece. For this clonotype: The antigen is undetermined.

A second roughly 7 to 11 cycle PCR used barcoded and J-beta primers. Through a template-switch adaptor with 12 random nucleotides, each cDNA molecule received a tag. TCRdb re-called the 5' RACE reads with MiXCR, one entry per CDR3 protein. Altogether about 1.5 million distinct CDR3 sequences are present, less than 45% being singletons, with the ten largest covering over 3.5%. Study results and limitations: Both higher diversity and more naive CD4+ cells marked long-lived donors when set against aged donors.

This clonotype was obtained from a woman aged 18-29 years in good health. Sequenced input: blood. The chain has TRBV6-5 and TRBJ1-5; a possible D gene is TRBD1 (5 bases). CDR3 loop: CASSYGDGNQPQHF. The CDR3 DNA sequence: TGTGCCAGCAGTTATGGGGACGGCAATCAGCCCCAGCATTTT.